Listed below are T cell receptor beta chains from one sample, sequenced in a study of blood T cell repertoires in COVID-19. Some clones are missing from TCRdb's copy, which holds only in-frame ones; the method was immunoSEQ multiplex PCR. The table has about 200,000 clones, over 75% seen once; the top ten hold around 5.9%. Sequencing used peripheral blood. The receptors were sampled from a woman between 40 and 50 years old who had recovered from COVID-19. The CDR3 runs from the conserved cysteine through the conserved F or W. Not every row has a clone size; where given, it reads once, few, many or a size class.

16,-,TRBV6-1,CASSEVLSRGAYEQYF
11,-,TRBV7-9,CASMGGYEQYF
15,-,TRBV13,CASSPSGAIDYGYTF
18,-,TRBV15,CATSRDLALAGGRNEQFF
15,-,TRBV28,CASSLTGGATYEQYF
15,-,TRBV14,CASSQDSGRTGELFF
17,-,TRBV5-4,CASSLYLAGSSYNEQFF
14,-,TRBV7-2,CASSSGQGTDTQYF
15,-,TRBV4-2,CASSTRAGAITEAFF
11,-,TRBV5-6,CASSLRTEAFF
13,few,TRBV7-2,CASSLEPRQPQHF
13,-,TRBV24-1,CATSDGSSYEQYF
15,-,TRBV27,CASSYGTSGSYEQYF
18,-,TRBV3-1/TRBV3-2,CASSQDDAGTVIADTQYF
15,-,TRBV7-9,CASSYRTSGHNEQFF
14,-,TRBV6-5,CASRTGGGNQPQHF
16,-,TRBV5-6,CASSWATSPQRNEQFF
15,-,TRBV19,CASSRGLAGGNRMVF
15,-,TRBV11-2,CASSFGGSNTGELFF
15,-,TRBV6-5,CASSPVQRITDTQYF
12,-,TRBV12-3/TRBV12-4,CASSRTGTEAFF
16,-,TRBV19,CASRSLAGLGTDTQYF
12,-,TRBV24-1,CATSDSRETQYF
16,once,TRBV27,CASSLRQGPNTGELFF
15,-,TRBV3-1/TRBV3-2,CASSLIAGRGNEQFF
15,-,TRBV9,CASSVRLAGGDTQYF
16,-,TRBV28,CASSLGQGARWTEAFF
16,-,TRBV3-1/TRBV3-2,CASSLSGQGPNEKLFF
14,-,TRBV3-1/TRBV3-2,CASSPQDSADTQYF
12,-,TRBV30,CAWVPARSTQYF
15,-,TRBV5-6,CASSRLQGVGSPLHF
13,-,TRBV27,CASRQVSTAPLHF
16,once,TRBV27,CASSYDRESGANVLTF
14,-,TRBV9,CASSVAIIATEAFF
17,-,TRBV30,CAWAEKRAGRPYNEQFF
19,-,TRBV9,CASSPRGTSGRGDTDTQYF
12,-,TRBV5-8,CASNLQAGEQFF
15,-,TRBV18,CASSPSGTVGNTIYF
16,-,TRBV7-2,CASSSWGTGKGETQYF
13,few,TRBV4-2,CASSPTGSDEQFF
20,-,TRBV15,CATSRVFKIPGLAERDEQFF
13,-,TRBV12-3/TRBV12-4,CASSRGQDEKLFF
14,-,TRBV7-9,CASSFPGQGPEAFF
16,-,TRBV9,CASSAGTSGRQETQYF
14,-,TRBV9,CASSVGQSRQPQHF
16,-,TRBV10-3,CAISDSGLGGPGTQYF
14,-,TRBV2,CASSDRGLPDTQYF
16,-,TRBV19,CASSNRASGMGGELFF